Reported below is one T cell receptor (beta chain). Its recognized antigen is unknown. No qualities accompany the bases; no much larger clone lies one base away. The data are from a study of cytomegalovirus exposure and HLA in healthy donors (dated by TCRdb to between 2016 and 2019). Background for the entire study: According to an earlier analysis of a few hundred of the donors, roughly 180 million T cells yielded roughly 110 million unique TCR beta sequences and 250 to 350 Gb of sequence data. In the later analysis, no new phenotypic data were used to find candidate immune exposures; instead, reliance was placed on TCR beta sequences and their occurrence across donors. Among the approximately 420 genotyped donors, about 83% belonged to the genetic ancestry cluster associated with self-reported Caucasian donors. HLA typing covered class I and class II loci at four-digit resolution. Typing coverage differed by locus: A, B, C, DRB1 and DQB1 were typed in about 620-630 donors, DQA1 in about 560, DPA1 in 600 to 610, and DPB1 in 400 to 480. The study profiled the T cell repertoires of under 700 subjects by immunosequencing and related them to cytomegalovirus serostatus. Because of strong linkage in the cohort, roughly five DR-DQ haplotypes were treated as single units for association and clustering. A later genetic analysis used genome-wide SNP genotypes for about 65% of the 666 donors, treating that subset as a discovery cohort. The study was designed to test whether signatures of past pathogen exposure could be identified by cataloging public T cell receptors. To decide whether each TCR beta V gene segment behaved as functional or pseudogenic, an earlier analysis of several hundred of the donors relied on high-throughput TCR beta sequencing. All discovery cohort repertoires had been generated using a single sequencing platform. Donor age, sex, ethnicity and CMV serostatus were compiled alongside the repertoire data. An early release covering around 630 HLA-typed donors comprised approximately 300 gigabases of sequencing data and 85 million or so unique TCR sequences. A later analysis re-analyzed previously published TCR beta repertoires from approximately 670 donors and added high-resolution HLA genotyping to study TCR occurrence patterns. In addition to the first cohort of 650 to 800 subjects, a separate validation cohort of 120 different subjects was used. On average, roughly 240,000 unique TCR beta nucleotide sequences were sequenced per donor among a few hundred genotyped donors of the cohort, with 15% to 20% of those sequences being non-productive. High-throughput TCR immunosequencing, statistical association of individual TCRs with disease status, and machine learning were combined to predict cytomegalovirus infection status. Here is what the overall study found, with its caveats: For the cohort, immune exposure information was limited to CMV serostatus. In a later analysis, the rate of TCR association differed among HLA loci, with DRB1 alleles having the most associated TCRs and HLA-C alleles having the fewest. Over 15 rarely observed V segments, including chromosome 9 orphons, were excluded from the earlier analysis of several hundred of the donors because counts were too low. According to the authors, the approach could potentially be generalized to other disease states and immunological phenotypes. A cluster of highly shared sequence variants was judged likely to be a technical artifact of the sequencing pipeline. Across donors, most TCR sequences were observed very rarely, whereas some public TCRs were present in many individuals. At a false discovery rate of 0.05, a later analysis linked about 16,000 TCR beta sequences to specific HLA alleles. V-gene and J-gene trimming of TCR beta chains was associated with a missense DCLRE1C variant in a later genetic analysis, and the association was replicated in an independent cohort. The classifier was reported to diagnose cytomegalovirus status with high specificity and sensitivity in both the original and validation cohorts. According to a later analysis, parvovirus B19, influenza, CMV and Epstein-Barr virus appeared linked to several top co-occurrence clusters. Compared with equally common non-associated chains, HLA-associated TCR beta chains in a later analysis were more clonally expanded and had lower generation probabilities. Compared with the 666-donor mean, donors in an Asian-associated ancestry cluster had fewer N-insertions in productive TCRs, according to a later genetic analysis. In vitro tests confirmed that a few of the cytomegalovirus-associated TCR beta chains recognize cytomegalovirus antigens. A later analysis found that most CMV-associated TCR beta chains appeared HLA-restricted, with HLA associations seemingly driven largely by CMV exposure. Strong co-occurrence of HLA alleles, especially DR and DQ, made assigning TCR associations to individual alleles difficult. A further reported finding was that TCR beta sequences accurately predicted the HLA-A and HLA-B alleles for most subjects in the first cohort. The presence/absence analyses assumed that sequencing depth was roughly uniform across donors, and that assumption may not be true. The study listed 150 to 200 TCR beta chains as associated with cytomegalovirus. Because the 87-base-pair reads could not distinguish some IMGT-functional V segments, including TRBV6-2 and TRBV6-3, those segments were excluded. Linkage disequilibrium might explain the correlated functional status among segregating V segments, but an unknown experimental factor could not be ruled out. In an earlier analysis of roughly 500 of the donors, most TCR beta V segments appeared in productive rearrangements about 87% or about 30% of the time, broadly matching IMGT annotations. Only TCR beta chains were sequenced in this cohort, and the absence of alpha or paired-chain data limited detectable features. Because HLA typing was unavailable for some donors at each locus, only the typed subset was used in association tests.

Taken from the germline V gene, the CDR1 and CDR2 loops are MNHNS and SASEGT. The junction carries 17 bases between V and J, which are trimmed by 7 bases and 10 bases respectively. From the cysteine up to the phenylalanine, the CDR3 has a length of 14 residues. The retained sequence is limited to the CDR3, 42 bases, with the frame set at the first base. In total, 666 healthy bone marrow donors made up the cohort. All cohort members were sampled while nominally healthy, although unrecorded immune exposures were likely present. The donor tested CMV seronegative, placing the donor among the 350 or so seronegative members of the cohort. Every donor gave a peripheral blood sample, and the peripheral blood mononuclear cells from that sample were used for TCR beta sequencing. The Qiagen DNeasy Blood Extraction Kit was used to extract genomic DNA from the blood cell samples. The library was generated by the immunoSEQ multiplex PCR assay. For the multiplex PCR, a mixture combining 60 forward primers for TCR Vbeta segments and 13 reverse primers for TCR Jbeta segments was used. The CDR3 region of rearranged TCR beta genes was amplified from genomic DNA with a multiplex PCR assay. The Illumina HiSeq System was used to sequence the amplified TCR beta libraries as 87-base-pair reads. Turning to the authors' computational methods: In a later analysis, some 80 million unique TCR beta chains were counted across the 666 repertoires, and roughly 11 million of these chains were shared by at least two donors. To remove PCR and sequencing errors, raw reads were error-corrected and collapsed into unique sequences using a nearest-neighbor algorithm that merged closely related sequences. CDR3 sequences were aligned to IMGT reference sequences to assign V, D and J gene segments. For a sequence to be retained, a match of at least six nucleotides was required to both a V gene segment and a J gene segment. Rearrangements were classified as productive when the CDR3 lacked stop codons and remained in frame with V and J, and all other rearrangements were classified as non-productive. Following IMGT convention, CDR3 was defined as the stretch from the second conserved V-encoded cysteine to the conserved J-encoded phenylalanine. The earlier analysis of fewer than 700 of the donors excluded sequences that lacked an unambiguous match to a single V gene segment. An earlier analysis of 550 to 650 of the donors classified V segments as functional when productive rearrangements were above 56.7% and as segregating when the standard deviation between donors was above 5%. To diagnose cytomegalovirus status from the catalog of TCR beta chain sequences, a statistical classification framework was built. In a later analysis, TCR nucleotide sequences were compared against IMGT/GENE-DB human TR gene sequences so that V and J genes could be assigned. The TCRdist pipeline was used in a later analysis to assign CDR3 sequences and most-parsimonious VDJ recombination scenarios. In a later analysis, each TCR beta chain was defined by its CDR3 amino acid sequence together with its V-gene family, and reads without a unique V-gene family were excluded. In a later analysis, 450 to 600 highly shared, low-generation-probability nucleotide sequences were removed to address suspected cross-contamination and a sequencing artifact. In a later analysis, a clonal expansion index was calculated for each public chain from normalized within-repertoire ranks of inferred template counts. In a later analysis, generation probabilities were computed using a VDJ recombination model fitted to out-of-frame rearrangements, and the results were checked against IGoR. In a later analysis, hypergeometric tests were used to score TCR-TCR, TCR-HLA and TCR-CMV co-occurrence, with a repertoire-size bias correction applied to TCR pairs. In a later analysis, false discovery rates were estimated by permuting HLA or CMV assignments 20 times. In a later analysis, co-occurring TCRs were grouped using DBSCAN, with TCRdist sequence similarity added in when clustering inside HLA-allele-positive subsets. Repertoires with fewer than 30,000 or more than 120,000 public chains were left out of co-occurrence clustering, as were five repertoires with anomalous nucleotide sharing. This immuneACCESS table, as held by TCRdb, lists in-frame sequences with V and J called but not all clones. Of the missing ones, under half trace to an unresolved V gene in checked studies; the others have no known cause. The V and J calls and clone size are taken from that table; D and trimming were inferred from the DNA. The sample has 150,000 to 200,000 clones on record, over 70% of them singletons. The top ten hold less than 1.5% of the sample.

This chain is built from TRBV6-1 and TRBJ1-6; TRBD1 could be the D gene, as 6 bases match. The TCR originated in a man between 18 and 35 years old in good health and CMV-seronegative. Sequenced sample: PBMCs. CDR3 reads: CASIRAAGDSPLHF. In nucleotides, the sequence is TGTGCCAGCATAAGGGCGGCAGGGGACTCACCCCTCCACTTT.